One sample yielded the 7 T cell receptor beta chains listed below, sequenced in a study of shared clonotypes between healthy human individuals. The protocol was immunoSEQ multiplex PCR, while the TCRdb copy is restricted to in-frame clones and leaves out a portion. The sample contains over a million clones, 98% of which appear only once. Sequenced: naive CD4+ T cells sorted from blood. Subset in this sample: CD45RA+ positively selected. The receptor set was obtained from a man aged 30-40 years in good health.

This rearrangement joins TRBV12-5 to TRBJ2-1; D gene uncertain. From germline, CDR1 is LGHNT and CDR2 FRNRAP. This CDR3 contains 17 residues. The germline V and J ends were trimmed by 0 bases and 4 bases, with 16 bases remaining between them. CDR3 DNA sequence: TGTGCTAGTGGTTTGGTACCGGGCCCTCAGGAGTACAATGAGCAGTTCTTC. Amino acids: CASGLVPGPQEYNEQFF. Variable domain in full (rest from reference TRBV12-5 and TRBJ2-1): DARVTQTPRHKVTEMGQEVTMRCQPILGHNTVFWYRQTMMQGLELLAYFRNRAPLDDSGMPKDRFSAEMPDATLATLKIQPSEPRDSAVYFCASGLVPGPQEYNEQFFGPGTRLTVL.

The chain employs TRBV27 and TRBJ2-7; maybe TRBD2 (5 bases). The CDR3 contains 15 residues. Germline CDR1 and CDR2: MNHEY and SMNVEV (reference sequence). The ends were cut back, 4 bases at V and 1 base at J, with 14 bases in the middle. CDR3 loop: CASSWSSISSYEQYF. The CDR3 DNA follows: TGTGCCAGCAGTTGGTCTAGCATTTCGTCCTACGAGCAGTACTTC.

The chain employs TRBV5-1 and TRBJ2-1; D unresolved. CDR1 and CDR2 (germline): SGHRS, YFSETQ. This CDR3 comprises 19 residues. V was trimmed by 1 base and J by 1 base, leaving 21 bases between them. The CDR3 sequence is CASSLFITGDPRSYNEQFF. The DNA for the CDR3 is TGCGCCAGCAGCTTGTTCATCACTGGGGATCCTAGGTCCTACAATGAGCAGTTCTTC.

The chain employs TRBV2 and TRBJ2-2, with a possible D match to TRBD1 (6 bases). Germline V CDR1 and CDR2: SNHLY, FYNNEI. The CDR3 has 14 amino acids. Trimming left V 7 bases short and J 8 bases short, with 17 bases between. In nucleotides, the CDR3 is TGTGCCAGCACTGGGTTGACAGGATCTGGGGAGCTGTTTTTT. Protein product: CASTGLTGSGELFF. Full variable domain (rest looked up from reference TRBV2 and TRBJ2-2): EPEVTQTPSHQVTQMGQEVILRCVPISNHLYFYWYRQILGQKVEFLVSFYNNEISEKSEIFDDQFSVERPDGSNFTLKIRSTKLEDSAMYFCASTGLTGSGELFFGEGSRLTVL.

This clone was seen a single time. V and J are TRBV7-2 and TRBJ2-5, with 11 bases aligning to TRBD2. Per germline, CDR1 SGHTA and CDR2 FQGNSA. After removal of 5 bases from V and 1 base from J, the junction contained 9 bases not matched to a gene. CDR3 size: 17 residues. The CDR3 DNA sequence: TGTGCCAGCAGCCCGCGCCTAGCGGGGGGCTCCCAAGAGACCCAGTACTTC. Translation: CASSPRLAGGSQETQYF.

In its sample, this clone was seen once. The chain couples TRBV2 to TRBJ1-4; D is possibly TRBD1 (5 bases). V lost 6 bases and J lost 8, with 10 bases in between. The CDR3 sequence is 12 residues long. Germline-derived CDR1 and CDR2 are SNHLY and FYNNEI. In DNA form, the CDR3 reads TGTGCCAGCAGAGCCAGGGACGAAAAACTGTTTTTT. Translating it yields CASRARDEKLFF. Supplemented by reference TRBV2 and TRBJ1-4, the full variable domain reads EPEVTQTPSHQVTQMGQEVILRCVPISNHLYFYWYRQILGQKVEFLVSFYNNEISEKSEIFDDQFSVERPDGSNFTLKIRSTKLEDSAMYFCASRARDEKLFFGSGTQLSVL.

V is TRBV14 and J is TRBJ1-5; D not resolved. This CDR3 is 13 amino acids long. V lost 0 bases and J 5 bases, leaving 5 bases between the germline ends. Germline-derived CDR1 and CDR2 are SGHDN and FVKESK. The CDR3 nucleotides are TGTGCCAGCAGCCAAGATTCCCATCAGCCCCAGCATTTT. Translated: CASSQDSHQPQHF.